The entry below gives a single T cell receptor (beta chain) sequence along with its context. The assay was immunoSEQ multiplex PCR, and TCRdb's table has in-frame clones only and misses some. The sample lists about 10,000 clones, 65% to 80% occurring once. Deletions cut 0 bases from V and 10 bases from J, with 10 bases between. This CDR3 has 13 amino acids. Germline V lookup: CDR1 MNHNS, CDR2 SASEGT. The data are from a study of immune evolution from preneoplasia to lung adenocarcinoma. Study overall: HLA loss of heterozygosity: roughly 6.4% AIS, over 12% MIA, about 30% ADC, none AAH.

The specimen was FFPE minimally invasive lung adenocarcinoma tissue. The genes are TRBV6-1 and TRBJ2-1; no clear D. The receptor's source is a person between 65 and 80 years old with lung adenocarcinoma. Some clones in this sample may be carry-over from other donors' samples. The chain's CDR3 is CASSEASGWEQFF. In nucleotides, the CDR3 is TGTGCCAGCAGTGAAGCTTCAGGCTGGGAGCAGTTCTTC.